This TCR beta chain was profiled in a study of cytomegalovirus exposure and HLA in healthy donors. Study results and limitations: Owing to their indistinguishability, certain V segments, notably TRBV6-2 and TRBV6-3, were excluded. Accounts indicate the classifier identified cytomegalovirus status with strong specificity and sensitivity.

In its sample, this clone was seen once. Antigen unknown. The PCR ran on 60 Vbeta and 13 Jbeta primers. Using immunoSEQ multiplex PCR, the repertoire was profiled, and TCRdb retains in-frame clones only, with some absent. The sample carries fewer than 200,000 clones, over 65% recorded once. Looked up from germline, CDR1 is MDHEN and CDR2 is SYDVKM. The CDR3 is made up of 13 amino acids. V lost 8 bases and J lost 0, with 8 bases in between. Sequencing was carried out using PBMCs. The chain uses TRBV28 and TRBJ1-3; D is undetermined. This TCR came from a female donor in good health and CMV-seronegative. This CDR3 is CASAIISGNTIYF. DNA of the CDR3: TGTGCCAGCGCTATTATCTCTGGAAACACCATATATTTT.